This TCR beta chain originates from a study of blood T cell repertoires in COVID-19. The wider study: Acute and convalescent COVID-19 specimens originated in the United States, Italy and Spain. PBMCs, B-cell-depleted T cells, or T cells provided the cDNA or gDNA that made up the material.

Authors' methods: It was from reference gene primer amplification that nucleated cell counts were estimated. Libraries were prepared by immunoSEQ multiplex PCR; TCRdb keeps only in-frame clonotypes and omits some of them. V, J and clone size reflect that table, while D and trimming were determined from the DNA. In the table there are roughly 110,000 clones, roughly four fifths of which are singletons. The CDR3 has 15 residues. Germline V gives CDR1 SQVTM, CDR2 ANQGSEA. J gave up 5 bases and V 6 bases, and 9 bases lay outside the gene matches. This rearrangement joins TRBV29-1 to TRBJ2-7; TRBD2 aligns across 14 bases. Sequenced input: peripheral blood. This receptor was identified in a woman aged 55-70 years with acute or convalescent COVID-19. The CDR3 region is CSVSGTSGGRDEQYF. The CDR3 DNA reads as TGCAGCGTGTCCGGGACTAGCGGGGGCAGGGACGAGCAGTACTTC.